The 7 T cell receptor beta chains below all came from one sample that was sequenced in a study of cytomegalovirus exposure and HLA in healthy donors. 60 Vbeta and 13 Jbeta primers were used in PCR. The method was immunoSEQ multiplex PCR; TCRdb's version includes in-frame clones alone and lacks a portion of them. The data hold around 200,000 clones, with roughly 87% observed a single time. The sequenced sample was PBMCs. The receptors were gathered from a man aged 45 to 65 in good health and CMV-seronegative.

V usage is TRBV9 and J usage is TRBJ2-2, with 14 bases aligning to TRBD2. Germline trimming cut 0 bases from V and 4 bases from J; bases unmatched to any gene: 8. Germline CDR1 SGDLS, CDR2 YYNGEE. The CDR3 has 19 residues. CDR3 nucleotide sequence: TGTGCCAGCAGCGTAGGGACTAGCGGGGGGCGGAGAGTCACCGGGGAGCTGTTTTTT. It codes for CASSVGTSGGRRVTGELFF.

This chain connects TRBV9 to TRBJ2-3, with 13 bases fitting TRBD2. Germline V lookup: CDR1 SGDLS, CDR2 YYNGEE. The CDR3 consists of 18 residues. Unmatched junction bases numbered 8, after V lost 4 bases and J lost 0 bases. CDR3 bases: TGTGCCAGCAGCCCGAGGACTAGCGGGGGAATTAGCACAGATACGCAGTATTTT. Residues: CASSPRTSGGISTDTQYF.

The chain has TRBV4-3 and TRBJ1-1; possibly TRBD1 for D (6 bases). The CDR3 is 15 residues long. Trimming shortened V by 1 base and J by 1 base, and 10 bases separated the two germline ends. CDR1 and CDR2 from the germline V gene are LGHNA and YSLEER. The CDR3 bases are TGCGCCAGCAGCCAAGTTCCACAGGGGAACACTGAAGCTTTCTTT. This sequence encodes CASSQVPQGNTEAFF.

The DNA for the CDR3 is TGCACCAGCAGCCAAGAAAGCCCGCTAGCCAAAAACATTCAGTACTTC. It is translated as CTSSQESPLAKNIQYF. This chain links TRBV1 with TRBJ2-4; no DNA check was done on the table's D call, TRBD2. TRBV1 is classified as a pseudogene. The CDR3 covers 16 residues.

The chain combines TRBV12-5 with TRBJ1-3, with D possibly TRBD1 on 6 matching bases. This CDR3 has 15 residues. Germline-derived CDR1 and CDR2 are LGHNT and FRNRAP. V lost 1 base and J 4 bases, leaving 11 bases between the germline ends. CDR3 bases: TGTGCTAGTGGTTTGGCCGGGACATCGGGAAACACCATATATTTT. Translating gives CASGLAGTSGNTIYF.

The V and J genes are TRBV6-6 and TRBJ1-4; 10 bases align to TRBD1. CDR1 MNHNY and CDR2 SVGAGI come from the germline V gene (reference sequence). V was clipped by 5 bases and J by 8 bases; unmatched bases: 8. This CDR3 region has 15 residues. CDR3 sequence reads: CASSLPTGGAEKLFF. In DNA form, the CDR3 reads TGTGCCAGCAGTCTCCCGACAGGGGGCGCCGAAAAACTGTTTTTT.

In this sample, this clone turned up a few times. V and J are TRBV5-6 and TRBJ1-1; unclear D gene. The V end lost 0 bases, the J end lost 0 bases, and 6 bases lay between the germline ends. The CDR3 has 14 amino acids. The germline V gene has CDR1 SGHDT and CDR2 YYEEEE. CDR3 in amino acids: CASSLEQMNTEAFF. CDR3 nucleotides: TGTGCCAGCAGCTTGGAACAGATGAACACTGAAGCTTTCTTT. Drawing the rest from reference TRBV5-6 and TRBJ1-1, the complete variable domain is DAGVTQSPTHLIKTRGQQVTLRCSPKSGHDTVSWYQQALGQGPQFIFQYYEEEERQRGNFPDRFSGHQFPNYSSELNVNALLLGDSALYLCASSLEQMNTEAFFGQGTRLTVV.